The 30 T cell receptor beta chains reported below all come from one sample, sequenced in a study of glioma-infiltrating T cells after dendritic cell vaccination. Time point denoted: after dendritic cell vaccination, including at tumor progression/relapse. Measured with immunoSEQ multiplex PCR; TCRdb has only the in-frame clones, and not every one. Here the sample spans 110,000 or so clones, around 87% being singletons. The sample in question was blood, obtained after dendritic cell vaccination. These receptor sequences come from a human donor with glioblastoma.

J is TRBJ2-7 and V is TRBV13, with D maybe TRBD1 (5 bases). The length of the CDR3 is 13 residues. The germline CDR1 and CDR2 sequences are PRHDT and FYEKMQ (reference sequence). V lost 5 bases, J lost 2 bases, and 10 bases lay in between. The CDR3: CASSVGQAYEQYF. CDR3 in DNA: TGTGCCAGCAGCGTGGGGCAGGCCTACGAGCAGTACTTC.

CDR3 sequence reads: CASSSDGLSSKAFF. The CDR3 region has the DNA TGTGCCAGCAGTTCCGACGGCCTTAGCAGTAAAGCTTTCTTT. The J gene is TRBJ1-1, the V gene TRBV27; no clear D. V was clipped by 4 bases and J by 9 bases, with 18 bases between them. Germline V gene lookup returns CDR1 MNHEY and CDR2 SMNVEV (reference sequence). This CDR3 has 14 amino acids.

This chain joins TRBV5-4 and TRBJ1-3; 10 nucleotides match TRBD1. The CDR3 has 15 residues. After removal of 3 bases from V and 8 bases from J, the junction contained 8 bases not matched to a gene. The germline V gene encodes CDR1 SGHNT and CDR2 YYREEE (reference sequence). The CDR3 here is CASSSGRTGGDTIYF. The CDR3 nucleotides read TGTGCCAGCAGCTCCGGCAGGACAGGGGGTGACACCATATATTTT.

The chain uses TRBV27 and TRBJ2-7, with TRBD1 matching 7 bases. V lost 4 bases, J lost 3 bases, and 18 bases stayed unmatched. CDR3 length equals 18 residues. Germline CDR1 MNHEY, CDR2 SMNVEV (reference sequence). The CDR3 nucleotides are TGTGCCAGCAGTTCTATAATTCAAGCCGGGACAGAAAGCTACGAGCAGTACTTC. Translation: CASSSIIQAGTESYEQYF.

The J gene is TRBJ2-1, the V gene TRBV2; 12 nucleotides line up with TRBD2. The V gene end was trimmed by 8 bases and the J gene end by 12 bases; junction bases not matched to a gene: 11. The CDR3 has 14 residues. The V gene's germline CDR1 is SNHLY and CDR2 FYNNEI. The CDR3 spells CASQTASGRVGQFF. The CDR3 nucleotides read TGTGCCAGCCAAACGGCTAGCGGGAGGGTTGGGCAGTTCTTC. Drawing the rest from reference TRBV2 and TRBJ2-1, the complete variable domain is EPEVTQTPSHQVTQMGQEVILRCVPISNHLYFYWYRQILGQKVEFLVSFYNNEISEKSEIFDDQFSVERPDGSNFTLKIRSTKLEDSAMYFCASQTASGRVGQFFGPGTRLTVL.

This chain connects TRBV19 to TRBJ1-2; 9 bases fit TRBD1. This CDR3 is built from 16 residues. The trim removed 7 bases at V and 4 bases at J, leaving 13 bases unmatched. CDR1 and CDR2 (germline): LNHDA, SQIVND (reference sequence). The CDR3 spells CASNGQSGQGSYGYTF. The CDR3 DNA sequence: TGTGCCAGTAACGGTCAATCGGGACAGGGAAGCTATGGCTACACCTTC.

J is TRBJ2-6 and V is TRBV5-1, with 7 bases matching TRBD1. The ends lost 4 bases at V and 2 bases at J; junction bases unmatched: 3. This CDR3 region has 15 residues. CDR1 SGHRS and CDR2 YFSETQ come from the germline V gene. CDR3 DNA: TGCGCCAGCAGCGTTGGGACAGCTGGGGCCAACGTCCTGACTTTC. Its protein is CASSVGTAGANVLTF.

CDR3 in amino acids: CASSQRLAGGYGANVLTF. The CDR3 nucleotides read TGCGCCAGCAGCCAACGACTAGCGGGGGGGTACGGGGCCAACGTCCTGACTTTC. This chain joins TRBV4-1 and TRBJ2-6; 14 positions agree with TRBD2. CDR3 length: 18 amino acids. CDR1 and CDR2 from the germline V gene are MGHRA and YSYEKL. J was trimmed by 4 bases and V by 2 bases; bases with no gene match: 4.

CDR3 nucleotide sequence: TGCGCCAGCAGCTTGGGGGACAGTGAGCAAGAGACCCAGTACTTC. This translates into CASSLGDSEQETQYF. The chain recombines TRBV5-1 with TRBJ2-5; TRBD1 agrees at 7 bases. V gave up 0 bases and J gave up 2 bases; unmatched junction bases: 4. Germline CDR1 SGHRS, CDR2 YFSETQ. The CDR3 sequence is 15 residues long.

The chain employs TRBV27 and TRBJ2-1; a possible D gene is TRBD1 (5 bases). CDR3 length equals 14 residues. CDR1 is MNHEY and CDR2 is SMNVEV in the germline V gene (reference sequence). V gave up 2 bases and J gave up 3 bases, with 8 bases separating them. CDR3 amino acids: CASSLPGRYNEQFF. As DNA, the CDR3 is TGTGCCAGCAGTTTACCAGGGCGCTACAATGAGCAGTTCTTC.

The J gene is TRBJ2-3, the V gene TRBV30, with TRBD2 as a possible D gene (6 bases). In germline, CDR1 is GTSNPN, CDR2 SVGIG (reference sequence). V was pared by 0 bases and J by 2 bases, with 12 bases between. The CDR3 length is 15 residues. The CDR3 region is CAWSVPSDPTDTQYF. The CDR3 DNA is TGTGCCTGGAGTGTACCTAGCGACCCCACAGATACGCAGTATTTT.

The chain recombines TRBV29-1 with TRBJ2-1; 11 positions match TRBD2. The CDR3 is 15 residues long. Trimming at V came to 3 bases and at J to 3 bases, leaving 4 bases not matched to a gene. Germline lookup yields CDR1 SQVTM and CDR2 ANQGSEA. The CDR3 loop is CSVESGTSGYNEQFF. CDR3 coding DNA: TGCAGCGTTGAGTCCGGGACTAGCGGCTACAATGAGCAGTTCTTC.

This clone was counted a few times. This CDR3 is CASSFIGASNTGELFF. In DNA, the CDR3 is TGCGCCAGCAGCTTCATAGGGGCCTCGAACACCGGGGAGCTGTTTTTT. The rearrangement uses TRBV5-1 and TRBJ2-2, with D maybe TRBD1 (5 bases). The V end lost 2 bases, the J end lost 0 bases, and 11 bases lay between the germline ends. The CDR3 runs to 16 residues. The germline V gene has CDR1 SGHRS and CDR2 YFSETQ.

The gene calls are TRBV5-6 and TRBJ2-3; 7 bases line up with TRBD2. Germline values: CDR1 SGHDT, CDR2 YYEEEE. CDR3 size: 14 residues. V gave up 4 bases and J gave up 6 bases; unmatched junction bases: 8. CDR3 region: CASSPGGMVDTQYF. The DNA for the CDR3 is TGTGCCAGCAGCCCGGGGGGTATGGTGGATACGCAGTATTTT.

This chain joins TRBV6-6 and TRBJ1-2; maybe TRBD1 (6 bases). There are 14 residues in the CDR3. Germline V gene sequence: CDR1 MNHNY, CDR2 SVGAGI (reference sequence). V lost 0 bases, J lost 8 bases, and 13 bases lay in between. CDR3 region: CASSYSEYREGYTF. The CDR3 coding sequence is TGTGCCAGCAGTTACTCGGAATACAGGGAGGGCTACACCTTC.

The rearrangement uses TRBV18 and TRBJ2-7; TRBD1 agrees at 10 bases. Trimming removed 3 bases from V and 7 bases from J; junction bases left unmatched: 9. The CDR3 loop spans 15 amino acids. Germline assignment: CDR1 KGHSH and CDR2 LQKENI. CDR3: CASSPGQGVVREQYF. The CDR3, as DNA: TGTGCCAGCTCACCCGGACAGGGGGTTGTGAGGGAGCAGTACTTC.

The chain has TRBV15 and TRBJ2-7; TRBD1 matches at 10 bases. The V gene's germline CDR1 is LNHNV and CDR2 YYDKDF (reference sequence). V trimming: 1 base; J trimming: 3 bases; junction bases outside the gene matches: 6. CDR3 length: 16 amino acids. The CDR3 coding sequence is TGTGCCACCAGCAGAGTGGTGGGACAGGGGATCTACGAGCAGTACTTC. It translates to CATSRVVGQGIYEQYF.

The chain combines TRBV9 with TRBJ2-5, with D perhaps matching TRBD2 (6 bases). This CDR3 contains 16 residues. The germline gives CDR1 SGDLS, CDR2 YYNGEE. Trimming shortened V by 2 bases and J by 2 bases, and 16 bases separated the two germline ends. CDR3 in DNA: TGTGCCAGCAGCGTTGGGGCGGGGACGAATCAAGAGACCCAGTACTTC. It encodes CASSVGAGTNQETQYF.

This sequence joins TRBV11-3 and TRBJ1-1; TRBD1 matches at 9 bases. This CDR3 spans 15 amino acids. Germline V gene lookup returns CDR1 SGHNT and CDR2 YENEEA. The V and J ends lost 8 bases and 3 bases, in that order; junction bases with no gene match: 10. The CDR3 bases are TGTGCCAGCTGGACCCAGGGACAGGGAGACACTGAAGCTTTCTTT. Translating gives CASWTQGQGDTEAFF.

The chain employs TRBV29-1 and TRBJ1-2, with D possibly matching TRBD1 (6 bases). The CDR3 is made up of 14 amino acids. Germline CDR1 reads SQVTM; CDR2 reads ANQGSEA. Trimming removed 6 bases from V and 5 bases from J, with 19 bases in between. CDR3 protein: CSVGVGGAGYGYTF. The DNA for the CDR3 is TGCAGCGTGGGGGTCGGGGGGGCTGGGTATGGCTACACCTTC.

The CDR3 nucleotides are TGTGCCAGCAGGGGGACAGGGGCGGGCGAGCAGTACTTC. Encoded protein: CASRGTGAGEQYF. The chain couples TRBV6-5 to TRBJ2-7; TRBD1 agrees at 10 bases. The germline CDR1 and CDR2 sequences are MNHEY and SVGAGI. CDR3 length equals 13 residues. V was pared by 6 bases and J by 6 bases, with 5 bases of the junction left unmatched.

The sample holds a few counts of this clone. The chain recombines TRBV5-8 with TRBJ1-3; 7 nucleotides match TRBD1. Germline lookup yields CDR1 SGHTS and CDR2 YDEGEE. After removal of 4 bases from V and 5 bases from J, the junction contained 15 bases not matched to a gene. The CDR3 is 17 residues long. In nucleotides, the CDR3 is TGTGCCAGCAGCCCAACCCCCCACAGGGGATTCAGAAACACCATATATTTT. This translates into CASSPTPHRGFRNTIYF.

The chain combines TRBV2 with TRBJ2-2; D is possibly TRBD1 (5 bases). This CDR3 spans 14 amino acids. The germline V gene encodes CDR1 SNHLY and CDR2 FYNNEI. Trimming removed 7 bases at V and 3 bases at J, with 12 bases between. The CDR3 region has the DNA TGTGCCAGCACCACCGACAGAGACACCGGGGAGCTGTTTTTT. Translated, it gives CASTTDRDTGELFF.

The chain couples TRBV5-1 to TRBJ2-5; D uncertain. Germline CDR1 SGHRS, CDR2 YFSETQ. Trimming took off 0 bases at V and 5 bases at J, with 14 bases between the two ends. This CDR3 is 15 amino acids long. For the CDR3, the DNA is TGCGCCAGCAGCTTGGAGGCACAGAGCTGGGAGACCCAGTACTTC. Protein sequence: CASSLEAQSWETQYF.

The chain employs TRBV10-3 and TRBJ1-5, with D maybe TRBD1 (5 bases). Germline loops: CDR1 ENHRY, CDR2 SYGVKD. With 6 bases removed from V and 1 base from J, the gap between germline ends came to 16 bases. There are 16 residues in the CDR3. The CDR3 here is CAISQDSPRSNQPQHF. The CDR3 DNA reads as TGTGCCATCAGCCAAGACAGTCCAAGGAGCAATCAGCCCCAGCATTTT.

V is TRBV4-2 and J is TRBJ1-2; D not certain. V shed 0 bases and J shed 7 bases, with 12 bases lying between them. The CDR3 runs 14 residues. From germline, CDR1 is LGHNA and CDR2 YNFKEQ. CDR3 sequence reads: CASSQDIKYSGYTF. The DNA for the CDR3 is TGTGCCAGCAGCCAAGATATAAAGTATAGTGGCTACACCTTC.

The genes are TRBV5-1 and TRBJ2-3; TRBD2 agrees at 7 bases. From germline, CDR1 is SGHRS and CDR2 YFSETQ. The junction had 5 bases not matched to a gene; V was cut back by 2 bases and J by 5 bases. The CDR3 totals 14 residues. In nucleotides, the CDR3 is TGCGCCAGCAGCTTTGAGGGCGGGGGAGATACGCAGTATTTT. Its translation: CASSFEGGGDTQYF.

This clone was recorded only once. The chain has TRBV5-6 and TRBJ2-5; D possibly corresponds to TRBD1 (5 bases). The J call may be wrong; the DNA end is better matched by TRBJ2-7. The CDR3 contains 15 residues. The germline V gene encodes CDR1 SGHDT and CDR2 YYEEEE. Here the CDR3 DNA reads TGTGCCACCTCCCTAGGGGTACGAAATTCCTACGAGCAGTACTTC. It yields the protein CATSLGVRNSYEQYF.

V is TRBV6-5 and J is TRBJ1-5, with 10 bases aligning to TRBD1. This CDR3 is 13 amino acids long. V trimming: 6 bases; J trimming: 7 bases; junction bases outside the gene matches: 3. Per the germline V gene, CDR1 is MNHEY and CDR2 is SVGAGI. CDR3 amino acids: CASRETGGQPQHF. The CDR3 DNA follows: TGTGCCAGCAGGGAGACAGGGGGCCAGCCCCAGCATTTT.

The rearrangement joins TRBV28 to TRBJ1-5; possible D gene TRBD1, 5 bases. Germline V CDR1 and CDR2: MDHEN, SYDVKM. The CDR3 extends over 12 amino acids. V shed 6 bases and J shed 6 bases, with 9 bases lying between them. CDR3 amino acids: CASRETAQPQHF. CDR3 coding DNA: TGTGCCAGCAGGGAGACAGCTCAGCCCCAGCATTTT.